This T cell receptor beta chain derives from a study of CD8 T cells in Susac syndrome. There are 15 residues in the CDR3. Trimming cost V 4 bases and J 1 base, with 11 bases left between them. Germline V gives CDR1 SNHLY, CDR2 FYNNEI. When the RNA was reverse transcribed, random hexamers were used with an input of roughly 0.45 to 1 ug. A single record per CDR3 protein comes from TCRdb applying MiXCR to the immunoSEQ multiplex PCR reads. The repertoire includes roughly 190,000 distinct CDR3 sequences, 90% to 95% of them detected once, and 0.1% sits in the top ten. Sample: CD4+ T cells from PBMCs. This TCR derives from a human donor in good health. V usage is TRBV2 and J usage is TRBJ2-1; D not resolved. The CDR3 region is CASSGFYPSYNEQFF. The CDR3 bases are TGTGCCAGCAGTGGGTTCTACCCTTCCTACAATGAGCAGTTCTTC. Full variable domain (outside the CDR3, taken from reference TRBV2 and TRBJ2-1): EPEVTQTPSHQVTQMGQEVILRCVPISNHLYFYWYRQILGQKVEFLVSFYNNEISEKSEIFDDQFSVERPDGSNFTLKIRSTKLEDSAMYFCASSGFYPSYNEQFFGPGTRLTVL.